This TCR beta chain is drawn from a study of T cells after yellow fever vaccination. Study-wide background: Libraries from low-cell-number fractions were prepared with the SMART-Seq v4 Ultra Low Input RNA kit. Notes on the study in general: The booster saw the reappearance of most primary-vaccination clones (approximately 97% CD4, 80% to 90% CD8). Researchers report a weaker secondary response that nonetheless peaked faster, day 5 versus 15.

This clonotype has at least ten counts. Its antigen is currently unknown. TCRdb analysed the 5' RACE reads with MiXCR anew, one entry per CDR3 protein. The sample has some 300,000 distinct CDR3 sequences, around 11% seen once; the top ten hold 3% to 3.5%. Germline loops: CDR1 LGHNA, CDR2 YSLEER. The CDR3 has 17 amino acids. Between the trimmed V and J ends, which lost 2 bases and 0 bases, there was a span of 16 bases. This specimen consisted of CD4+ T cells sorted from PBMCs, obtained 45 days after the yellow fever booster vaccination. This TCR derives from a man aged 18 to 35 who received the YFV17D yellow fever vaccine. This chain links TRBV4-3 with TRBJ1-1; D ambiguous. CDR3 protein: CASSQKRETSLNTEAFF. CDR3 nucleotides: TGCGCCAGCAGCCAAAAGAGGGAAACAAGCTTGAACACTGAAGCTTTCTTT.